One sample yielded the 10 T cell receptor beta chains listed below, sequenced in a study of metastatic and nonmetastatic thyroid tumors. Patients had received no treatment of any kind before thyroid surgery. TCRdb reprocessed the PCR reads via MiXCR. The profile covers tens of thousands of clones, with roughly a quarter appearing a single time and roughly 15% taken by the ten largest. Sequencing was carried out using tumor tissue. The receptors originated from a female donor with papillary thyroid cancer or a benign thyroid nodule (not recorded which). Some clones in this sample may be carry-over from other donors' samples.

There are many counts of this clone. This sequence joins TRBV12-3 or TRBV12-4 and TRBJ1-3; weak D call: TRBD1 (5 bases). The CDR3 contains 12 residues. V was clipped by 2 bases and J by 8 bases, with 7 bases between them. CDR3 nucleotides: TGTGCCAGCAGTTTATGGGACGACACCATATATTTT. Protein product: CASSLWDDTIYF.

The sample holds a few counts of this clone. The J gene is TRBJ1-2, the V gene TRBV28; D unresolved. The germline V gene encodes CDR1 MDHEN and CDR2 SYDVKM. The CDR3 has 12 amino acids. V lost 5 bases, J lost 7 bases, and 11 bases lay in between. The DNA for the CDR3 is TGTGCCAGCAGTCCTCGGAGTACTGGCTACACCTTC. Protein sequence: CASSPRSTGYTF.

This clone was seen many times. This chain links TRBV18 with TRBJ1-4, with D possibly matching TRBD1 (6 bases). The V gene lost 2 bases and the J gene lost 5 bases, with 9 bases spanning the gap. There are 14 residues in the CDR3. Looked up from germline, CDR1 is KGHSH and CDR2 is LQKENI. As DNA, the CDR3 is TGTGCCAGCTCACCAGGTCAGGGGAATGAAAAACTGTTTTTT. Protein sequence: CASSPGQGNEKLFF.

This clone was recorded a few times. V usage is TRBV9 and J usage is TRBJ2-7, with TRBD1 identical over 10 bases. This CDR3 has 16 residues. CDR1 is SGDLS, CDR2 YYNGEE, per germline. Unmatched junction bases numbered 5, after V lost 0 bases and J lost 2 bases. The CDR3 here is CASSVGGGTGAYEQYF. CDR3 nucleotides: TGTGCCAGCAGCGTAGGAGGAGGGACAGGGGCCTACGAGCAGTACTTC.

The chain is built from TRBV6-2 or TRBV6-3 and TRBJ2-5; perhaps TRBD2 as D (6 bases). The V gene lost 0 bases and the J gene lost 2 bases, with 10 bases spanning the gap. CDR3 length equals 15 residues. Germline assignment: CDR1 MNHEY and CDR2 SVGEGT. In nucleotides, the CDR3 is TGTGCCAGCAGTTACTCGATCGGGGGACAAGAGACCCAGTACTTC. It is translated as CASSYSIGGQETQYF.

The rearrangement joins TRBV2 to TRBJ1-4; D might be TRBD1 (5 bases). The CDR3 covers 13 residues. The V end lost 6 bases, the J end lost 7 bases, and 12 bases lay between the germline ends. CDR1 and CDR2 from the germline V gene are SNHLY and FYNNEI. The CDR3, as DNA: TGTGCCAGCAGCGGGGCAGATACTGAAAAACTGTTTTTT. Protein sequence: CASSGADTEKLFF.

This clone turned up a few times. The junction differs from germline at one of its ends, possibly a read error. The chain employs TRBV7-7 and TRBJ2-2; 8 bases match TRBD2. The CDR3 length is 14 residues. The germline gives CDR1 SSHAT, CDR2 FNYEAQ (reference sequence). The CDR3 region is CASRLASNTGELFF. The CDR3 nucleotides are TGTGCTAGCAGACTAGCGTCGAACACCGGGGAGCTGTTTTTT.

In nucleotides, the CDR3 is TGCAGTGCTAGAGATCCTACTAGCGGGAACACCGGGGAGCTGTTTTTT. The encoded protein is CSARDPTSGNTGELFF. The gene calls are TRBV20-1 and TRBJ2-2, with TRBD2 identical over 8 bases. Germline V CDR1 and CDR2: DFQATT, SNEGSKA (reference sequence). V dropped 0 bases and J dropped 1; count of bases not matched to a gene: 4. The CDR3 covers 16 residues.

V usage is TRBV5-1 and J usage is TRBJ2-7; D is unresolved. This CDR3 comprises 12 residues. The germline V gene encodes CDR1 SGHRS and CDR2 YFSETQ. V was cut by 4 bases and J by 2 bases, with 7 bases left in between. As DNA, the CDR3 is TGCGCCAGCAGCGAGACCACCTACGAGCAGTACTTC. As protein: CASSETTYEQYF.

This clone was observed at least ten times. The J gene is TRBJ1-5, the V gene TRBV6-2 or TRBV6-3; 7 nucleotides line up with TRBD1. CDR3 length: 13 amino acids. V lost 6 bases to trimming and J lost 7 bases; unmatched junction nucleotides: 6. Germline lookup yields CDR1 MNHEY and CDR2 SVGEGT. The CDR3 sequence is CASSLGQWQPQHF. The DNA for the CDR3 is TGTGCCAGCAGCCTGGGACAGTGGCAGCCCCAGCATTTT.